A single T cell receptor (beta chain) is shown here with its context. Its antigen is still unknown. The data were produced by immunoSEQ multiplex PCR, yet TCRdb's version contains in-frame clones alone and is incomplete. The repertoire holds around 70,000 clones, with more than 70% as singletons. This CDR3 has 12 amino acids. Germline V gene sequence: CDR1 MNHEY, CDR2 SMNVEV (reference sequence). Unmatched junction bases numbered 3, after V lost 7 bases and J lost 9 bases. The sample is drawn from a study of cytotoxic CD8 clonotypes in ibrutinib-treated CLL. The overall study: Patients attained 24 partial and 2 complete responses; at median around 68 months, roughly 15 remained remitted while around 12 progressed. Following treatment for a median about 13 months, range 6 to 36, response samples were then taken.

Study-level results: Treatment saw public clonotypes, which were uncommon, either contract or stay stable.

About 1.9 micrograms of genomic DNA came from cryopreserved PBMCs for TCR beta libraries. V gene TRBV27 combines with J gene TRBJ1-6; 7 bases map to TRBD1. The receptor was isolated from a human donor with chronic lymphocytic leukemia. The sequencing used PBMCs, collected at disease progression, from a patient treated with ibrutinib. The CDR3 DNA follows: TGTGCCAGCACCGACAGGGCTTCACCCCTCCACTTT. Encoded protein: CASTDRASPLHF.